This T cell receptor beta chain is drawn from a study of shared T cell receptors in the human thymus. Repertoires were generated with immunoSEQ multiplex PCR, while TCRdb's copy carries only in-frame clones and drops some. This table holds hundreds of thousands of clones, over 75% found once. This clone has only one observation. In germline, CDR1 is MNHEY, CDR2 SVGAGI. The V gene lost 0 bases and the J gene lost 5 bases, with 16 bases spanning the gap. The CDR3 has 16 residues. These data were likewise used in another study, on human thymus T cells. That investigation notes: Thymic and blood repertoires appeared to carry a bias in their V and J gene usage.

The rearrangement uses TRBV6-5 and TRBJ1-2; D perhaps matches TRBD1 (6 bases). The receptor comes from a girl less than two years old with a congenital heart defect. Source material: thymocytes. Here the CDR3 reads CASSYSGTGRVYGYTF. The CDR3 DNA is TGTGCCAGCAGTTACTCCGGCACAGGGCGTGTTTATGGCTACACCTTC.